The 17 T cell receptor beta chains below come from one sample, sequenced in a study of prognosis after radiotherapy for stage I lung cancer. Genomic DNA provided the template from which TCR beta CDR3 was amplified by two-round multiplex PCR. TRBV and TRBJ genes each had their own specific primers in first-round PCR. One entry per CDR3 protein, called by TCRdb with MiXCR from the multiplex PCR reads. The sample includes 25,000 to 30,000 distinct CDR3 sequences, roughly 40% of them seen just once. The sequences come from PBMCs, collected before or after stereotactic body radiation therapy (not recorded which). The receptor source for this set is a donor of 50 years or more with non-small cell lung cancer.

This clonotype was picked up many times. The V gene is TRBV5-1, the J gene TRBJ2-1; 8 nucleotides line up with TRBD1. The trim removed 4 bases at V and 3 bases at J, leaving 6 bases unmatched. This CDR3 is 15 amino acids long. The germline V gene encodes CDR1 SGHRS and CDR2 YFSETQ. The CDR3 DNA follows: TGCGCCAGCAGCCTTCGAGACAGGGGCTACAATGAGCAGTTCTTC. This gives the protein CASSLRDRGYNEQFF.

This clonotype was seen repeatedly, ten times or more. The chain uses TRBV4-1 and TRBJ2-1, with D possibly matching TRBD1 (6 bases). The CDR3 is made up of 15 amino acids. Trimming took 7 bases from V and 0 from J, leaving 13 bases between them. CDR1 is MGHRA and CDR2 is YSYEKL in the germline V gene. This CDR3 reads CASNNEGDSYNEQFF. The CDR3 DNA follows: TGCGCCAGCAATAACGAGGGGGACTCCTACAATGAGCAGTTCTTC.

The chain links TRBV7-2 to TRBJ1-5, with a possible D match to TRBD1 (6 bases). V was clipped by 1 base and J by 9 bases, with 13 bases between them. The CDR3 loop spans 14 amino acids. Germline CDR1 SGHTA, CDR2 FQGNSA. CDR3 sequence reads: CASSLEGTQRPQHF. As DNA, the CDR3 is TGTGCCAGCAGCTTAGAGGGGACACAGCGGCCCCAGCATTTT.

This clonotype was seen repeatedly, ten times or more. CDR3 coding DNA: TGCAGTTCTTCGACGGTGAACACCGGGGAGCTGTTTTTT. Protein sequence: CSSSTVNTGELFF. The rearrangement links TRBV20-1 to TRBJ2-2, with D unclear. Germline V gives CDR1 DFQATT, CDR2 SNEGSKA (reference sequence). The CDR3 spans 13 residues. Trimming took off 8 bases at V and 1 base at J, with 11 bases between the two ends.

The gene calls are TRBV27 and TRBJ2-7; no reliable D call. The V gene lost 0 bases and the J gene lost 1 base, with 7 bases spanning the gap. The CDR3 consists of 14 residues. Germline V CDR1 and CDR2: MNHEY, SMNVEV (reference sequence). The CDR3 region has the DNA TGTGCCAGCAGTTTATCTTCTAGTTCCTACGAGCAGTACTTC. Residues: CASSLSSSSYEQYF.

The sample holds many counts of this clonotype. The V call is TRBV7-9, the J call TRBJ2-3; D perhaps matches TRBD1 (5 bases). Per germline, CDR1 SEHNR and CDR2 FQNEAQ (reference sequence). The length of the CDR3 is 12 residues. The ends were cut back, 5 bases at V and 6 bases at J, with 9 bases in the middle. Here the CDR3 reads CASSPQGDTQYF. The CDR3 DNA reads as TGTGCCAGCAGCCCGCAGGGCGATACGCAGTATTTT.

V is TRBV5-6 and J is TRBJ2-2, with D hard to call. The CDR3 spans 16 residues. The V end lost 4 bases, the J end lost 4 bases, and 17 bases lay between the germline ends. CDR1 is SGHDT, CDR2 YYEEEE, per germline. CDR3 in amino acids: CASSPRLVSGTGELFF. The DNA of the CDR3 is TGTGCCAGCAGCCCTCGGCTAGTCTCGGGCACCGGGGAGCTGTTTTTT.

This chain's CDR3 is CASSGSASGNTIYF. The CDR3 nucleotides are TGTGCCAGCAGCGGGAGTGCTTCTGGAAACACCATATATTTT. The chain has TRBV7-2 and TRBJ1-3; D remains unclear. From germline, CDR1 is SGHTA and CDR2 FQGNSA. The V gene lost 5 bases and the J gene lost 1 base, with 9 bases spanning the gap. The CDR3 is 14 amino acids.

Comment on this clonotype: Possible read error: a much larger clone is one base away. The V call is TRBV19, the J call TRBJ2-4; D gene unclear. Germline V gene data show CDR1 as LNHDA and CDR2 as SQIVND (reference sequence). The CDR3 runs 15 residues. Here the CDR3 reads CASCIATLAKNIQYF. CDR3 in DNA: TGTGCCAGTTGTATAGCCACGCTAGCCAAAAACATTCAGTACTTC.

As for this clonotype: The junction shows a germline mismatch at one end, possibly a read error. J is TRBJ1-6 and V is TRBV6-1; D remains ambiguous. The CDR3 is 15 residues long. Germline values: CDR1 MNHNS, CDR2 SASEGT. The CDR3: CARSETKGLGSTLHF. CDR3 nucleotide sequence: TGTGCCAGAAGTGAAACTAAGGGTCTGGGTTCAACCCTCCACTTT.

The chain recombines TRBV7-2 with TRBJ2-7, with D unclear. The V gene's germline CDR1 is SGHTA and CDR2 FQGNSA. V lost 3 bases and J lost 0, with 3 bases in between. This CDR3 has 12 residues. CDR3 in amino acids: CASSLGSYEQYF. The CDR3 DNA is TGTGCCAGCAGCTTGGGCTCCTACGAGCAGTACTTC.

This clonotype occurred many times. J is TRBJ1-1 and V is TRBV6-2 or TRBV6-3; D is ambiguous. Germline V CDR1 and CDR2: MNHEY, SVGEGT. The V end lost 0 bases, the J end lost 5 bases, and 16 bases lay between the germline ends. The CDR3 has 16 residues. The CDR3, as DNA: TGTGCCAGCAGTTACTCCGGGCGATCTTCGGTTACTGAAGCTTTCTTT. Amino acids: CASSYSGRSSVTEAFF.

This clonotype was counted ten times or more. V gene TRBV9 combines with J gene TRBJ2-2; a possible D gene is TRBD1 (6 bases). Germline CDR1 SGDLS, CDR2 YYNGEE. This CDR3 region has 15 residues. Trimming removed 7 bases from V and 1 base from J, with 14 bases in between. The CDR3 spells CASRGSGENTGELFF. The CDR3 bases are TGTGCCAGCCGCGGGTCAGGGGAGAACACCGGGGAGCTGTTTTTT.

In this sample, this clonotype turned up many times. The V gene is TRBV7-9, the J gene TRBJ1-6; D ambiguous. Germline V gives CDR1 SEHNR, CDR2 FQNEAQ (reference sequence). Trimming left V 5 bases short and J 8 bases short, with 10 bases between. The CDR3 covers 13 residues. Here the CDR3 reads CASSPLSDSPLHF. As DNA, the CDR3 is TGTGCCAGCAGCCCTCTATCGGATTCACCCCTCCACTTT.

The DNA of the CDR3 is TGTGCCAGCAGCAAAGTCTCTAGAGGGCCAACCTACGAGCAGTACTTC. It yields the protein CASSKVSRGPTYEQYF. The chain couples TRBV14 to TRBJ2-7, with TRBD2 as a possible D gene (5 bases). V was trimmed by 5 bases and J by 2 bases, leaving 19 bases between them. The CDR3 consists of 16 residues. In germline, CDR1 is SGHDN, CDR2 FVKESK.

By its share, this clonotype is medium-sized (0.01 to 0.1%). The chain recombines TRBV6-5 with TRBJ2-7; TRBD2 might be the D (7 bases). V was shortened by 4 bases and J by 4 bases, with 17 bases between the two germline ends. This CDR3 spans 15 amino acids. CDR1 MNHEY and CDR2 SVGAGI come from the germline V gene. Written as DNA, the CDR3 is TGTGCCAGCAGTTTCAACAGGGAGGGATCATACGAGCAGTACTTC. This codes for CASSFNREGSYEQYF.

This clonotype was seen ten or more times. The chain recombines TRBV4-3 with TRBJ2-1, with D possibly TRBD2 on 5 matching bases. V dropped 3 bases and J dropped 5 bases, with 11 bases sitting between them. CDR1 and CDR2 (germline): LGHNA, YSLEER. The CDR3 totals 14 residues. The CDR3 protein is CASSQTTADNEQFF. As DNA, the CDR3 is TGCGCCAGCAGCCAGACCACAGCGGACAATGAGCAGTTCTTC.